This TCR beta chain comes out of a study of cytotoxic CD8 clonotypes in ibrutinib-treated CLL. Study context: Responses comprised 24 partial and 2 complete; at median roughly 64 months, roughly 15 remained remitted and some twelve progressed. Samples yielded averages of hundreds of thousands of productive templates and over 90,000 productive rearrangements.

T cells were sequenced at a targeted depth of 1 in 200,000 to 1 in 1 million. This table comes from immunoSEQ multiplex PCR, and its TCRdb copy is limited to in-frame clones, with some not included. The table has tens of thousands of clones, 49% seen once; the top ten hold under 20%. The CDR3 extends over 14 amino acids. With 4 bases clipped from V and 1 base from J, the junction kept 4 bases outside the gene matches. The germline gives CDR1 SGHRS, CDR2 YFSETQ. The receptor was isolated from a human donor with chronic lymphocytic leukemia. The gene calls are TRBV5-1 and TRBJ1-1; 7 nucleotides agree with TRBD1. The source was PBMCs, collected before ibrutinib treatment. The CDR3 protein is CASSTWTGNTEAFF. In nucleotides, the CDR3 is TGCGCCAGCAGCACATGGACAGGGAACACTGAAGCTTTCTTT.